This T cell receptor beta chain was retrieved from a study of CD8+CD57+ T cells in acquired aplastic anemia (dated by TCRdb to the late 2010s). Broadly, across the study: A mean of approximately 3 ug of DNA, ranging from roughly 0.19 to 27.4 ug, was extracted from sorted CD4+ and CD8+ cells. CD8+CD57+ expansion was defined as a frequency above the mean frequency observed in healthy subjects. The full study reports these points: Patients and healthy controls showed no significant difference in CD8+ Simpson's diversity (P=0.060). Some 27 CD8+ CDR3 sequences were found in both patients and controls but appeared to be highly expressed in patients and within the immunodominant clones of the patients.

The patients picked for sequencing were ones in whom flow cytometry had shown an expansion of CD8+CD57+ cells. Every patient had severe acquired aplastic anemia, diagnosed using the International Study of Aplastic Anemia and Agranulocytosis and Camitta criteria. Patients had received no therapy at the time of blood sampling. In this study, sorted CD4+ and CD8+ T cells from the blood of healthy subjects and of severe aplastic anemia patients had their TCR repertoires deep-sequenced. In the USA, patient enrollment took place under clinicaltrials.gov protocols 00001620, 01623167, 00001397, 00071045, 00081523 and 00961064. Ficoll-Paque density gradient centrifugation was used to isolate peripheral blood mononuclear cells. Before DNA was extracted, CD4+ and CD8+ T cells were sorted using either FACS or magnetic beads. Comment on this clonotype: Its specific antigen is unknown. Per-nucleotide qualities are absent, and no much larger clonotype sits a single base away.

Genomic DNA was used as template for profiling of TCR beta VDJ combinations and CDR3 sequences. TCR repertoire sequencing was run on an Illumina HiSeq 2000. Per the authors' processing: Repertoire assessment relied on Simpson's diversity index, CDR3 size and DJ length profiles, and TRBV/TRBJ rearrangement plots. Whichever DNA sequence was most abundant in the deep sequencing data was defined as the immunodominant clone. CDR3 amino acid sequences were checked for sharing between subjects and were compared against published repertoires and the VDJdb database. Through fastp at Q25 and MiXCR, TCRdb rebuilt clones from the public reads, retaining in-frame beta chains. When rows share a CDR3 protein, they turn into one entry using the most common DNA and genes. In this record, the V and J calls reflect TCRdb's handling and not the investigators' own analysis. The sample table contains more than 150,000 distinct CDR3 sequences; only one count was recorded for approximately 48% of them. About 1.8% of the sample comes from the top ten.

This sequence originates from a human donor with aplastic anemia. The sequencing input was sorted CD4+, CD8+, or CD8+CD57+ T cells (not recorded which) from PBMCs.

At the DNA level, the sequence is TGTGCCAGCAGTTTAAGCGGGGGGGCCGGGGAGACCCAGTACTTC. The resulting protein is CASSLSGGAGETQYF. The V and J segments used are TRBV6-2 or TRBV6-3 and TRBJ2-5; TRBD2 lines up with 10 middle nucleotides. From its cysteine to its phenylalanine, the CDR3 spans 15 amino acids. Left in the record is the CDR3 DNA by itself, 45 bases read in frame from the first base. V loses 4 bases at its end and J loses 5 bases; junction bases beyond the gene matches: 7. The germline V gene provides CDR1 MNHEY and CDR2 SVGEGT.